This T cell receptor (beta chain) was recorded in a study of cytomegalovirus exposure and HLA in healthy donors. General observations from the study: With DRB1 most and HLA-C fewest, TCR association rates differed between HLA loci in a later analysis. TCR beta V segments were, for the most part, productive about 87% or about 30% of the time in an earlier analysis. Later analysis identified several of the most significant clusters that appeared linked to common viral pathogens.

60 Vbeta and 13 Jbeta primers were used in PCR. How the authors handled the data: In a later analysis, of approximately 81 million unique beta chains, roughly 9.9 million appeared in at least two donors. Libraries were prepared by immunoSEQ multiplex PCR; TCRdb keeps only in-frame clonotypes and omits some of them. From that table come the V and J calls and clone size; the DNA was used to work out D and trimming. This sample yields approximately 110,000 clones, of which 60% to 85% are seen a single time; less than 2% belongs to the top ten. To note about this clone: Its antigen is unknown.

The CDR3 contains 16 residues. Germline CDR1 is SGHAT and CDR2 is FQNNGV. Deletions cut 8 bases from V and 2 bases from J, with 18 bases between. Sequencing input: PBMCs. V gene TRBV11-2 combines with J gene TRBJ1-4; tentative D call: TRBD1 (5 bases). The source of this sequence is a man aged 50 to 59 in good health and CMV-seronegative. The CDR3 is CASSQRGAGTNEKLFF. The CDR3 region has the DNA TGTGCCAGCTCACAACGCGGGGCGGGGACTAATGAAAAACTGTTTTTT.